This T cell receptor (beta chain) stems from a study of tissue T cells after allogeneic stem cell transplantation. The repertoire was sequenced with immunoSEQ multiplex PCR; TCRdb's copy has only in-frame clones and lacks some. Among more than 750 clones listed, around 50% were seen once. V lost 6 bases and J lost 8, with 19 bases in between. The CDR3 sequence is 15 residues long. CDR1 is MNHEY and CDR2 is SVGEGT in the germline V gene. The sequencing here drew on blood, taken at autopsy. The rearrangement uses TRBV6-2 or TRBV6-3 and TRBJ1-4; D perhaps matches TRBD1 (6 bases). This receptor was obtained from a female patient aged 35 to 75 with steroid-refractory graft-versus-host disease after an allogeneic stem cell transplant. The T cells may partly be graft donor cells. Here the CDR3 DNA reads TGTGCCAGCAGCTCCTCATCGGGGGGCAGGGAAAAACTGTTTTTT. It specifies CASSSSSGGREKLFF.